This T cell receptor (beta chain) was found in a study of blood T cell repertoires in COVID-19. V gave up 2 bases and J gave up 6 bases; unmatched junction bases: 7. This CDR3 region has 14 residues. Germline V gives CDR1 MNHEY, CDR2 SVGAGI. Original data processing: Reference gene primer amplification gave nucleated cell count estimates. Sequencing was performed with immunoSEQ multiplex PCR; in TCRdb, only in-frame clones are kept and a portion is missing. V, J and clone size are taken as reported in that table, and D and trimming were inferred from the DNA itself. This sample has roughly 15,000 clones; around 89% occur once, and the top ten carry 3% to 4%.

The sequence was obtained from a human donor in a cohort sampled during active COVID-19. This chain joins TRBV6-5 and TRBJ2-7, with TRBD1 matching 7 bases. What was sequenced was peripheral blood. The CDR3 DNA sequence: TGTGCCAGCAGTTACCGTACTTCAGGGGGCGAGCAGTACTTC. Protein: CASSYRTSGGEQYF.